This entry lists 6 T cell receptor beta chains sequenced from one sample in a study of cytomegalovirus exposure and HLA in healthy donors. With 60 Vbeta and 13 Jbeta primers, the PCR was carried out. TCRdb's copy holds only in-frame clones and misses some; the assay was immunoSEQ multiplex PCR. The data contain about 130,000 clones, just under 80% of them singletons. Source material: PBMCs. The receptors here all came from a male donor in good health and CMV-seronegative.

The chain recombines TRBV4-2 with TRBJ1-2; D might be TRBD1 (5 bases). Germline V lookup: CDR1 LGHNA, CDR2 YNFKEQ. Deletions cut 0 bases from V and 6 bases from J, with 17 bases between. This CDR3 is built from 16 residues. The DNA of the CDR3 is TGTGCCAGCAGCCAAGATATTACCCGGGGGGAGGATGGCTACACCTTC. Its protein is CASSQDITRGEDGYTF.

The CDR3: CAWNLRGGSYNEQFF. The CDR3 DNA sequence: TGTGCCTGGAACCTGCGGGGGGGGTCCTACAATGAGCAGTTCTTC. The chain employs TRBV30 and TRBJ2-1, with 9 bases that match TRBD2. Losses at the gene ends were 4 bases for V and 1 base for J; bases not matched to a gene: 5. This CDR3 has 15 amino acids. Germline CDR1 and CDR2: GTSNPN and SVGIG (reference sequence). The full variable domain, rest sourced from reference TRBV30 and TRBJ2-1, is SQTIHQWPATLVQPVGSPLSLECTVEGTSNPNLYWYRQAAGRGLQLLFYSVGIGQISSEVPQNLSASRPQDRQFILSSKKLLLSDSGFYLCAWNLRGGSYNEQFFGPGTRLTVL.

The genes are TRBV18 and TRBJ2-1, with TRBD2 identical over 11 bases. After removal of 1 base from V and 5 bases from J, the junction contained 4 bases not matched to a gene. CDR1 is KGHSH, CDR2 LQKENI, per germline. The CDR3 is 16 amino acids. The CDR3: CASSPRSSGGNNEQFF. In nucleotides, the CDR3 is TGTGCCAGCTCACCACGGTCTAGCGGGGGGAACAATGAGCAGTTCTTC.

Of note for this clone: A junction end diverges from the germline sequence, so it may reflect a read error. The identical CDR3 is also encoded by other nucleotide sequences in the sample. The chain carries TRBV5-1 and TRBJ1-6; D unclear. The germline CDR1 and CDR2 sequences are SGHRS and YFSETQ. The CDR3 length is 16 residues. DNA for the CDR3: TGCGCCAGCAGCTTTACAGCAAGCTCCTATAACTCACCCCTCCACTTT. It yields the protein CASSFTASSYNSPLHF.

The chain links TRBV19 to TRBJ1-2, with a possible D match to TRBD1 (6 bases). This CDR3 is 15 amino acids long. Germline CDR1 reads LNHDA; CDR2 reads SQIVND (reference sequence). V lost 4 bases, J lost 0 bases, and 12 bases lay in between. The CDR3 sequence: CASSTQGNPNYGYTF. For the CDR3, the DNA is TGTGCCAGTAGTACACAGGGAAATCCTAACTATGGCTACACCTTC.

The rearrangement uses TRBV9 and TRBJ2-1; D may be TRBD2 (7 bases). The CDR3 extends over 16 amino acids. Looked up from germline, CDR1 is SGDLS and CDR2 is YYNGEE. The V and J ends lost 4 bases and 5 bases respectively, with 19 bases between them. CDR3 loop: CASSTLGGGLNNEQFF. As DNA, the CDR3 is TGTGCCAGCAGCACTCTAGGGGGGGGGCTTAACAATGAGCAGTTCTTC.